This TCR beta chain was recovered during a study of T cell responses to AZD1222 COVID-19 vaccine. Notes on the study in general: Baseline serology detected seropositivity in only 5 or 6 AZD1222 recipients.

A word on this clone: As yet, its antigen is unknown.

Using immunoSEQ multiplex PCR, the repertoire was profiled, and TCRdb retains in-frame clones only, with some absent. The sample shows around 140,000 clones, approximately 93% of them seen only once. With 3 bases removed from V and 5 bases from J, the gap between germline ends came to 14 bases. This CDR3 comprises 15 residues. CDR1 and CDR2 from the germline V gene are MDHEN and SYDVKM. The clonotype comes from an adult who had recovered from COVID-19. V is TRBV28 and J is TRBJ1-5; D is unclear. Sequencing used peripheral blood, obtained after recovery from COVID-19. The CDR3 DNA follows: TGTGCCAGCAGTTTTCTCGAGAATTGGGATCAGCCCCAGCATTTT. Its translation is CASSFLENWDQPQHF.